This TCR beta chain was identified in a study of T-cell reconstitution after alpha-beta-depleted transplantation in children. It was with unique molecular identifiers that the TCRbeta library was prepared. One entry per CDR3 protein, called by TCRdb with MiXCR from the PCR reads. This table has hundreds of thousands of distinct CDR3 sequences, under 12% appearing once. CDR1 and CDR2 (germline): SGHAT, FQNNGV. This CDR3 contains 18 residues. Trimming removed 5 bases from V and 7 bases from J, with 27 bases in between. Findings and limits, study-wide: T-cell counts and diversity were attributed mostly to newly produced T cells one year after transplant. It was surviving recipient T cells and thymic progenitors that gave some patients high TCRbeta diversity at day 60. Roughly two months post-transplant, alpha-beta T cells reportedly originated from several hundred graft clones that had expanded.

For this clonotype: Its antigen is unidentified.

This receptor was taken from a child younger than 10 with inherited bone marrow failure, due to receive a stem cell transplant. The sample in question was PBMCs, obtained before TCRalphabeta/CD19-depleted stem cell transplant. The chain combines TRBV11-2 with TRBJ2-1, with D possibly TRBD2 on 6 matching bases. CDR3 sequence reads: CASSPFLVGAGRLNEQFF. DNA for the CDR3: TGTGCCAGCAGCCCCTTTTTAGTTGGGGCGGGGCGGCTGAATGAGCAGTTCTTC.